Listed below are T cell receptor beta chains from one sample, sequenced in a study of CXCR3-negative and CXCR3-positive naive CD8 T cells. Each CDR3 protein gets one entry in TCRdb, which reprocessed the 5' RACE reads and gives no DNA. The specimen's table records roughly 80,000 distinct CDR3 sequences. The sample consisted of naive CXCR3+ CD8+ T cells from blood. The source of these receptors is a human donor in good health. Some clones in this sample may be carry-over from other donors' samples. Both conserved end residues are part of each CDR3.

TRBJ2-7	TRBV29-1	CSVEADRDYEQYF
TRBJ2-7	TRBV7-9	CASSLDPGDEQYF
TRBJ2-7	TRBV7-9	CASSLTVSSYEQYF
TRBJ1-3	TRBV12-3/TRBV12-4	CASTLRGLGNTIYF
TRBJ2-7	TRBV5-1	CASSLRGCEQYF
TRBJ2-4	TRBV7-9	CASSPVGTKNIQYF
TRBJ2-5	TRBV20-1	CSARVPTGWGRQETQYF
TRBJ2-5	TRBV4-1	CASSQVAGEETQYF
TRBJ2-3	TRBV12-3/TRBV12-4	CASSPEHPASTDTQYF
TRBJ1-2	TRBV20-1	CSAPTENYGYTF
TRBJ2-1	TRBV9	CASSVDGLEDNEQFF
TRBJ1-5	TRBV28	CASRVWKGNQPQHF
TRBJ1-2	TRBV15	CATSPYGGAVNGYTF
TRBJ2-2	TRBV5-5	CASSFRWRTRAGDTGELFF
TRBJ2-2	TRBV7-8	CASRLVGLNTGELFF
TRBJ2-1	TRBV12-3/TRBV12-4	CASSPLVRNGVPDNEQFF
TRBJ2-7	TRBV9	CASSVPVGLGGGEQYF
TRBJ2-7	TRBV7-9	CASSLVGQGSGEQYF
TRBJ2-1	TRBV5-1	CASLKMRRDHNEQFF
TRBJ1-1	TRBV28	CASSALGHTEAFF
TRBJ2-5	TRBV15	CATRQGETQYF
TRBJ2-5	TRBV28	CASSLDRLAQYF
TRBJ2-7	TRBV15	CATSGGPVKTTYEQYF
TRBJ2-1	TRBV4-1	CASSQGTGVYNEQFF
TRBJ2-7	TRBV4-2	CASSQGKGAWEQYF